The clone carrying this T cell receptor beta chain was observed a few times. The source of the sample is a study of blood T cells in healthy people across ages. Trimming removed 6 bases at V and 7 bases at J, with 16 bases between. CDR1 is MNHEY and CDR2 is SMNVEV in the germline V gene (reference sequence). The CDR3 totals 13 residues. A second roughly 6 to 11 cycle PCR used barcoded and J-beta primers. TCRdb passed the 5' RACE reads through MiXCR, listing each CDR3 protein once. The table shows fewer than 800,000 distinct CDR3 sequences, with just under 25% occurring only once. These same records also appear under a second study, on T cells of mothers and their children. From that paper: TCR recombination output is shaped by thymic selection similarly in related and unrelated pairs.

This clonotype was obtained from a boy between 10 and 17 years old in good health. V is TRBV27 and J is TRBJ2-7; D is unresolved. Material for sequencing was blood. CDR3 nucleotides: TGTGCCAGCAGCCCGACACATGCCGGGGAGCAGTACTTC. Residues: CASSPTHAGEQYF.